The T cell receptor beta chain described here comes from a study of T-cell reconstitution after alpha-beta-depleted transplantation in children. V lost 2 bases, J lost 2 bases, and 9 bases stayed unmatched. The CDR3 consists of 17 residues. Looked up from germline, CDR1 is LGHNA and CDR2 is YNFKEQ. Unique molecular identifiers were built into the TCRbeta library. Each CDR3 protein gets one entry after TCRdb re-called the PCR reads with MiXCR. This sample has fewer than 700,000 distinct CDR3 sequences, with roughly 13% found just once. This clonotype occurred many times. This receptor was identified in a male patient aged 10-17 years who had a stem cell transplant for acute myeloid leukemia, so the T cells may come from the graft donor. Here the sequenced sample was PBMCs, mostly from graft donor cells, taken 360 days after TCRalphabeta/CD19-depleted stem cell transplant. This chain connects TRBV4-2 to TRBJ2-3; the match to TRBD2 covers 8 bases. The CDR3 DNA sequence: TGTGCCAGCAGCCAATCCCTAGCGGGCCAGGACACAGATACGCAGTATTTT. As protein: CASSQSLAGQDTDTQYF.